This T cell receptor (beta chain) was sequenced in a study of T-cell reconstitution after alpha-beta-depleted transplantation in children. Study-wide findings and caveats: T-cell counts and diversity at one year post-transplant came mainly from newly produced T cells.

Construction of the TCRbeta library involved unique molecular identifiers. MiXCR, applied by TCRdb to the PCR reads, yields one record per CDR3 protein. The top ten hold around 44% of the sample, which has fewer than 250,000 distinct CDR3 sequences, 17% seen once. To note about this clonotype: Its antigen remains unidentified.

V lost 5 bases to trimming and J lost 4 bases; unmatched junction nucleotides: 11. CDR1 is SGHVS, CDR2 FNYEAQ, per germline. CDR3 length equals 18 residues. The TCR sequence derives from a male patient between 2 and 10 years old who had a stem cell transplant for acute lymphoblastic leukemia, so the T cells may come from the graft donor. The rearrangement links TRBV7-6 to TRBJ2-5; 15 positions match TRBD2. The sample was PBMCs, mostly from graft donor cells, taken 360 days after TCRalphabeta/CD19-depleted stem cell transplant. The CDR3 spells CASSPLGLAGGRLETQYF. The CDR3, as DNA: TGTGCCAGCAGCCCACTTGGACTAGCGGGGGGGCGTTTAGAGACCCAGTACTTC. Supplemented by reference TRBV7-6 and TRBJ2-5, the full variable domain reads GAGVSQSPRYKVTKRGQDVALRCDPISGHVSLYWYRQALGQGPEFLTYFNYEAQQDKSGLPNDRFSAERPEGSISTLTIQRTEQRDSAMYRCASSPLGLAGGRLETQYFGPGTRLLVL.